This is a list of T cell receptor beta chains from one sample in a study of long-term antiretroviral therapy in people with HIV. TCRdb's table, derived via immunoSEQ multiplex PCR, lists solely in-frame clones and lacks some. The table shows 14,000 or so clones, with approximately 88% occurring only once. The input for sequencing was unsorted PBMCs, taken 6.2 years after starting antiretroviral therapy. The receptors were sampled from a man aged 35-49 years with HIV. CDR3s include the opening cysteine and the closing phenylalanine or tryptophan. Fields, in order: clone size, V gene, J gene, CDR3 length, D gene, CDR3 protein, CDR3 DNA. D genes are given only for firm matches. A clone size is listed for some rows: how often the clone was seen (once, few, many), or a class if it is expanded.

size: -; V: TRBV23-1; J: TRBJ2-3; length: 18; D: -; CDR3: CASSLIRAGRRWADTQYF; DNA: TGCGCCAGCAGTCTCATCAGGGCGGGACGCCGGTGGGCAGATACGCAGTATTTT
size: -; V: TRBV6-4; J: TRBJ2-2; length: 14; D: -; CDR3: CASSARADTGELFF; DNA: TGTGCCAGCAGTGCCAGGGCGGACACCGGGGAGCTGTTTTTT
size: once; V: TRBV19; J: TRBJ2-7; length: 14; D: -; CDR3: CASSTKGYFYEQYF; DNA: TGTGCCAGTAGTACCAAGGGATATTTCTACGAGCAGTACTTC
size: -; V: TRBV9; J: TRBJ2-7; length: 14; D: -; CDR3: CASSVTPQGGEQYF; DNA: TGTGCCAGCAGCGTAACTCCACAGGGAGGCGAGCAGTACTTC
size: -; V: TRBV16; J: TRBJ2-7; length: 18; D: TRBD1; CDR3: CASSPRFGGTGGSYEQYF; DNA: TGTGCCAGCAGCCCCCGCTTTGGGGGGACAGGGGGGTCCTACGAGCAGTACTTC
size: -; V: TRBV4-3; J: TRBJ2-5; length: 13; D: -; CDR3: CASSQDNLETQYF; DNA: TGCGCCAGCAGCCAGGACAATTTAGAGACCCAGTACTTC
size: -; V: TRBV18; J: TRBJ1-5; length: 14; D: TRBD1; CDR3: CASSRQGAAQPQHF; DNA: TGTGCCAGCTCACGACAGGGGGCTGCACAGCCCCAGCATTTT
size: -; V: TRBV19; J: TRBJ1-1; length: 14; D: -; CDR3: CASSITLLFTEAFF; DNA: TGTGCCAGTAGTATAACACTATTGTTCACTGAAGCTTTCTTT
size: -; V: TRBV29-1; J: TRBJ2-2; length: 14; D: -; CDR3: CSVGTSVYTGELFF; DNA: TGCAGCGTTGGGACATCGGTGTACACCGGGGAGCTGTTTTTT
size: few; V: TRBV10-3; J: TRBJ2-1; length: 12; D: -; CDR3: CAISESTPEQFF; DNA: TGTGCCATCAGTGAGTCGACTCCAGAGCAGTTCTTC
size: -; V: TRBV7-9; J: TRBJ2-1; length: 15; D: -; CDR3: CASSLQTGVRNEQFF; DNA: TGTGCCAGCAGCTTACAAACGGGAGTGAGGAATGAGCAGTTCTTC
size: -; V: TRBV11-2; J: TRBJ2-4; length: 18; D: -; CDR3: CASSLGFGHWAAKNIQYF; DNA: TGTGCCAGCAGCTTAGGGTTCGGGCATTGGGCGGCCAAAAACATTCAGTACTTC
size: -; V: TRBV9; J: TRBJ2-2; length: 19; D: TRBD2; CDR3: CASSPLGLAGVSNTGELFF; DNA: TGTGCCAGCAGCCCCCTGGGACTAGCGGGAGTTTCGAACACCGGGGAGCTGTTTTTT
size: large; V: TRBV7-6; J: TRBJ2-5; length: 17; D: TRBD1; CDR3: CASSLGPGTGDQETQYF; DNA: TGTGCCAGCAGCTTAGGCCCCGGGACAGGGGACCAAGAGACCCAGTACTTC
size: once; V: TRBV5-1; J: TRBJ2-1; length: 16; D: -; CDR3: CASSLAPTGTTNEQFF; DNA: TGCGCCAGCAGCTTGGCTCCGACCGGGACGACAAATGAGCAGTTCTTC
size: -; V: TRBV2; J: TRBJ2-3; length: 14; D: TRBD2; CDR3: CASVLAGLTDTQYF; DNA: TGTGCCAGCGTCCTAGCGGGGCTCACAGATACGCAGTATTTT
size: once; V: TRBV5-5; J: TRBJ1-5; length: 16; D: -; CDR3: CASSLEGRYSNQPQHF; DNA: TGTGCCAGCAGCTTGGAGGGACGGTATAGCAATCAGCCCCAGCATTTT
size: -; V: TRBV4-3; J: TRBJ2-7; length: 16; D: -; CDR3: CASSQDTIASSYEQYF; DNA: TGCGCCAGCAGCCAAGATACGATCGCCAGCTCCTACGAGCAGTACTTC
size: -; V: TRBV6-6; J: TRBJ1-1; length: 15; D: TRBD1; CDR3: CASSADRALNTEAFF; DNA: TGTGCCAGCAGCGCGGACAGGGCCTTGAACACTGAAGCTTTCTTT
size: few; V: TRBV6-6; J: TRBJ2-1; length: 14; D: -; CDR3: CASSYLEVYNEQFF; DNA: TGTGCCAGCAGTTACCTCGAAGTATACAATGAGCAGTTCTTC
size: -; V: TRBV19; J: TRBJ1-2; length: 18; D: -; CDR3: CASSIDRDIWNTNYGYTF; DNA: TGTGCCAGTAGTATAGACCGGGACATATGGAATACTAACTATGGCTACACCTTC
size: -; V: TRBV19; J: TRBJ2-1; length: 13; D: TRBD2; CDR3: CASSLRGLDEQFF; DNA: TGTGCCAGTAGTCTTCGGGGACTAGATGAGCAGTTCTTC
size: -; V: TRBV7-6; J: TRBJ1-2; length: 13; D: TRBD1; CDR3: CASSLDRGRGYTF; DNA: TGTGCCAGCAGCTTAGACAGGGGTCGTGGCTACACCTTC
size: -; V: TRBV11-2; J: TRBJ2-4; length: 15; D: -; CDR3: CASSLWQGAKNIQYF; DNA: TGTGCCAGCAGCCTATGGCAGGGAGCCAAAAACATTCAGTACTTC
size: -; V: TRBV29-1; J: TRBJ2-1; length: 14; D: TRBD1; CDR3: CSVEALGQGNEQFF; DNA: TGCAGCGTTGAAGCCCTGGGACAGGGGAATGAGCAGTTCTTC
size: -; V: TRBV6-9; J: TRBJ2-2; length: 16; D: -; CDR3: CASSPGLPLLSGELFF; DNA: TGTGCCAGCAGTCCTGGACTCCCGTTGCTTTCCGGGGAGCTGTTTTTT
size: -; V: TRBV7-2; J: TRBJ1-2; length: 13; D: TRBD1; CDR3: CASTFQGDYGYTF; DNA: TGTGCCAGCACTTTTCAGGGGGACTATGGCTACACCTTC
size: once; V: TRBV5-6; J: TRBJ1-1; length: 12; D: -; CDR3: CASSLLRTEAFF; DNA: TGTGCCAGCAGCTTGTTGAGAACTGAAGCTTTCTTT
size: -; V: TRBV7-8; J: TRBJ1-4; length: 13; D: -; CDR3: CASSLAVFEKLFF; DNA: TGTGCCAGCAGCTTAGCAGTTTTTGAAAAACTGTTTTTT
size: -; V: TRBV30; J: TRBJ1-4; length: 16; D: TRBD1; CDR3: CAWTPQGGRSNEKLFF; DNA: TGTGCCTGGACCCCCCAGGGGGGCAGGTCTAATGAAAAACTGTTTTTT
size: -; V: TRBV9; J: TRBJ2-3; length: 14; D: -; CDR3: CASSVEPRSDTQYF; DNA: TGTGCCAGCAGCGTAGAACCCAGGTCAGATACGCAGTATTTT
size: -; V: TRBV28; J: TRBJ2-7; length: 14; D: -; CDR3: CASSGGMRPYEQYF; DNA: TGTGCCAGCAGTGGCGGGATGCGCCCTTACGAGCAGTACTTC
size: -; V: TRBV6-5; J: TRBJ2-1; length: 15; D: TRBD1; CDR3: CASTLRGGQGNEQFF; DNA: TGTGCCAGCACTCTACGGGGAGGACAGGGCAATGAGCAGTTCTTC
size: -; V: TRBV9; J: TRBJ2-5; length: 16; D: TRBD1; CDR3: CASSVDGTGLLETQYF; DNA: TGTGCCAGCAGCGTAGACGGGACAGGGCTATTGGAGACCCAGTACTTC
size: -; V: TRBV5-1; J: TRBJ1-3; length: 16; D: -; CDR3: CASSAFDRFSGNTIYF; DNA: TGCGCCAGCAGCGCATTCGACAGGTTCTCTGGAAACACCATATATTTT
size: -; V: TRBV7-9; J: TRBJ1-4; length: 15; D: TRBD1; CDR3: CASSFPRQGIGKLFF; DNA: TGTGCCAGCAGCTTCCCGAGACAGGGGATCGGAAAACTGTTTTTT
size: -; V: TRBV7-9; J: TRBJ1-1; length: 14; D: TRBD1; CDR3: CASSPGQVNTEAFF; DNA: TGTGCCAGCAGCCCGGGACAGGTGAACACTGAAGCTTTCTTT
size: -; V: TRBV30; J: TRBJ2-7; length: 15; D: TRBD2; CDR3: CAWSWGTRSHYEQYF; DNA: TGTGCCTGGAGTTGGGGGACTAGAAGTCACTACGAGCAGTACTTC
size: -; V: TRBV25-1; J: TRBJ2-3; length: 13; D: TRBD1; CDR3: CASRQGASDTQYF; DNA: TGTGCCAGCAGACAGGGGGCCTCAGATACGCAGTATTTT
size: -; V: TRBV2; J: TRBJ2-7; length: 12; D: -; CDR3: CASSESRYEQYF; DNA: TGTGCCAGCAGTGAATCACGGTACGAGCAGTACTTC
size: -; V: TRBV2; J: TRBJ1-2; length: 15; D: -; CDR3: CASSEGGTALYGYTF; DNA: TGTGCCAGCAGTGAGGGAGGAACAGCTCTCTATGGCTACACCTTC
size: once; V: TRBV6-1; J: TRBJ2-3; length: 16; D: TRBD2; CDR3: CASSVGTSGSTDTQYF; DNA: TGTGCCAGCAGTGTCGGGACTAGCGGGAGCACAGATACGCAGTATTTT
size: few; V: TRBV5-6; J: TRBJ2-3; length: 15; D: -; CDR3: CASSLDRTYTDTQYF; DNA: TGTGCCAGCAGCTTAGACAGAACCTACACAGATACGCAGTATTTT
size: -; V: TRBV28; J: TRBJ1-5; length: 14; D: -; CDR3: CASSSAGVGQPQHF; DNA: TGTGCCAGCAGTTCGGCAGGGGTAGGTCAGCCCCAGCATTTT